Listed below are T cell receptor beta chains from one sample, sequenced in a study of shared clonotypes between healthy human individuals. Produced via immunoSEQ multiplex PCR; TCRdb's table is partial and in-frame only. This sample yields under 1,100,000 clones, of which approximately 72% are seen a single time; 1.2% to 1.5% belongs to the top ten. What was sequenced was memory CD4+ T cells sorted from blood. These receptors came from a man aged 18 to 30 in good health. The CDR3 runs from the conserved cysteine through the conserved F or W. The D gene is left open where the match is weak. Where a row states a size, it is once, few, many or the class of an expanded clone; other rows omit it.

CDR3 protein: CASSRQGPNTEAFF; CDR3 DNA: TGTGCCAGCAGTCGCCAGGGACCGAACACTGAAGCTTTCTTT; J gene: TRBJ1-1; clone size: .; V gene: TRBV6-1; D gene: .
CDR3 protein: CASSEETPRTQYF; CDR3 DNA: TGTGCCAGCAGTGAAGAGACACCGAGGACCCAGTACTTC; J gene: TRBJ2-5; clone size: .; V gene: TRBV2; D gene: .
CDR3 protein: CASSRTGANSPLHF; CDR3 DNA: TGTGCCAGCAGTCGGACAGGGGCTAATTCACCCCTCCACTTT; J gene: TRBJ1-6; clone size: few; V gene: TRBV6-5; D gene: TRBD1
CDR3 protein: CAISESLLQGISDTQYF; CDR3 DNA: TGTGCCATCAGTGAGTCCCTACTACAGGGGATATCGGATACGCAGTATTTT; J gene: TRBJ2-3; clone size: .; V gene: TRBV10-3; D gene: TRBD1
CDR3 protein: CASSSAGAERNGYTF; CDR3 DNA: TGTGCCAGCAGTTCCGCGGGGGCGGAGCGGAATGGCTACACCTTC; J gene: TRBJ1-2; clone size: few; V gene: TRBV6-5; D gene: .
CDR3 protein: CASSLRLAVGEQYF; CDR3 DNA: TGTGCCAGCAGTCTAAGACTAGCGGTAGGGGAGCAGTACTTC; J gene: TRBJ2-7; clone size: .; V gene: TRBV6-1; D gene: TRBD2
CDR3 protein: CAISESSGSTDTQYF; CDR3 DNA: TGTGCCATCAGTGAGTCCTCGGGGAGCACAGATACGCAGTATTTT; J gene: TRBJ2-3; clone size: .; V gene: TRBV10-3; D gene: .
CDR3 protein: CAWSGGGAQETQYF; CDR3 DNA: TGTGCCTGGAGTGGGGGGGGAGCCCAAGAGACCCAGTACTTC; J gene: TRBJ2-5; clone size: .; V gene: TRBV30; D gene: TRBD2
CDR3 protein: CASSALGTAPSNTGELFF; CDR3 DNA: TGTGCCAGCAGTGCCCTAGGGACAGCTCCCTCGAACACCGGGGAGCTGTTTTTT; J gene: TRBJ2-2; clone size: .; V gene: TRBV25-1; D gene: TRBD1
CDR3 protein: CASSRKQGPHTNQPQHF; CDR3 DNA: TGTGCCAGCAGTCGGAAACAGGGACCCCATACGAACCAGCCCCAGCATTTT; J gene: TRBJ1-5; clone size: .; V gene: TRBV25-1; D gene: .
CDR3 protein: CASSRVGVSGEKLFF; CDR3 DNA: TGTGCCAGCAGCCGTGTGGGGGTCAGTGGTGAAAAACTGTTTTTT; J gene: TRBJ1-4; clone size: .; V gene: TRBV14; D gene: .
CDR3 protein: CASSLEGRVAGNTIYF; CDR3 DNA: TGTGCCAGCAGCCTCGAGGGCAGGGTAGCCGGAAACACCATATATTTT; J gene: TRBJ1-3; clone size: .; V gene: TRBV7-2; D gene: .
CDR3 protein: CATRDYTTDTQYF; CDR3 DNA: TGTGCCACTAGGGACTACACCACAGATACGCAGTATTTT; J gene: TRBJ2-3; clone size: .; V gene: TRBV6-5; D gene: TRBD2
CDR3 protein: CASSLTGYNEQFF; CDR3 DNA: TGTGCCAGCAGCTTGACAGGATACAATGAGCAGTTCTTC; J gene: TRBJ2-1; clone size: few; V gene: TRBV5-6; D gene: .
CDR3 protein: CASARYGGVDTQYF; CDR3 DNA: TGTGCCAGCGCCCGTTACGGGGGGGTAGATACGCAGTATTTT; J gene: TRBJ2-3; clone size: few; V gene: TRBV7-3; D gene: TRBD2
CDR3 protein: CASRARAIEKLFF; CDR3 DNA: TGTGCCAGCAGAGCCAGGGCAATTGAAAAACTGTTTTTT; J gene: TRBJ1-4; clone size: .; V gene: TRBV6-1; D gene: .
CDR3 protein: CASSVALDMNTEAFF; CDR3 DNA: TGTGCCAGCAGCGTAGCCCTTGATATGAACACTGAAGCTTTCTTT; J gene: TRBJ1-1; clone size: few; V gene: TRBV9; D gene: .
CDR3 protein: CASSEYVSNYGYTF; CDR3 DNA: TGTGCCAGCAGTGAATATGTCAGTAACTATGGCTACACCTTC; J gene: TRBJ1-2; clone size: .; V gene: TRBV2; D gene: .
CDR3 protein: CASSDRRGSYNEQFF; CDR3 DNA: TGTGCCAGCAGTGACCGCCGGGGGTCCTACAATGAGCAGTTCTTC; J gene: TRBJ2-1; clone size: .; V gene: TRBV2; D gene: .
CDR3 protein: CASSYVGLTDTQYF; CDR3 DNA: TGTGCCAGCAGTTACGTGGGGTTGACAGATACGCAGTATTTT; J gene: TRBJ2-3; clone size: .; V gene: TRBV6-5; D gene: .
CDR3 protein: CASSYGTFRGRDTQYF; CDR3 DNA: TGTGCCAGCAGTTATGGGACTTTCCGGGGGAGAGATACGCAGTATTTT; J gene: TRBJ2-3; clone size: .; V gene: TRBV6-5; D gene: .
CDR3 protein: CASSSRTGLTDTQYF; CDR3 DNA: TGTGCCAGCAGCTCCCGGACAGGGCTAACAGATACGCAGTATTTT; J gene: TRBJ2-3; clone size: .; V gene: TRBV9; D gene: TRBD1